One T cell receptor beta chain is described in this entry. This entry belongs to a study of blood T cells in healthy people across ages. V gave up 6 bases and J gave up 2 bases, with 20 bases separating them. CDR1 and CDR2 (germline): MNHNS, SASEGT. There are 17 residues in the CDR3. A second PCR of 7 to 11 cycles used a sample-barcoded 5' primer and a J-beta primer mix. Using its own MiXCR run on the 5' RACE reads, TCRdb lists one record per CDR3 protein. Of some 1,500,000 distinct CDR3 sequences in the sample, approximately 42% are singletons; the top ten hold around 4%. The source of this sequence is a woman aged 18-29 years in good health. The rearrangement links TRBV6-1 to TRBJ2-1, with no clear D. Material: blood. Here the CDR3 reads CASSPEAPKVTYNEQFF. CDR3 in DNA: TGTGCCAGCAGCCCCGAGGCACCGAAGGTAACCTACAATGAGCAGTTCTTC.